The 15 T cell receptor beta chains presented below share a single source sample, sequenced in a study of blood T cell repertoires in COVID-19. Using immunoSEQ multiplex PCR, the repertoire was profiled, and TCRdb retains in-frame clones only, with some absent. This sample has about 210,000 clones, with more than 70% found just once. The sequencing sample was made of peripheral blood. These receptor sequences come from a human donor in a cohort sampled during active COVID-19.

This clone has only a few counts. The chain uses TRBV5-1 and TRBJ1-6; TRBD1 might be the D (5 bases). Germline loops: CDR1 SGHRS, CDR2 YFSETQ. CDR3 length: 16 amino acids. With 4 bases removed from V and 8 bases from J, the gap between germline ends came to 19 bases. The CDR3 DNA is TGCGCCAGCAGCCCCTCCGTAGGGGCCTCAGATTCACCCCTCCACTTT. Its protein product is CASSPSVGASDSPLHF.

The chain uses TRBV7-2 and TRBJ2-2, with TRBD2 matching 7 bases. The CDR3 is 16 amino acids. Germline loops: CDR1 SGHTA, CDR2 FQGNSA. Trimming at V came to 5 bases and at J to 2 bases, leaving 8 bases not matched to a gene. The CDR3 coding sequence is TGTGCCAGCAGCCTAGTGCCTAGCGGTAACACCGGGGAGCTGTTTTTT. This codes for CASSLVPSGNTGELFF.

The CDR3 protein is CATSRGTYNEQFF. For the CDR3, the DNA is TGTGCCACCAGCAGAGGGACATACAATGAGCAGTTCTTC. The chain links TRBV15 to TRBJ2-1, with a possible D match to TRBD1 (5 bases). The CDR3 loop spans 13 amino acids. V shed 1 base and J shed 4 bases, with 5 bases lying between them. Germline assignment: CDR1 LNHNV and CDR2 YYDKDF (reference sequence).

The rearrangement uses TRBV7-2 and TRBJ2-3; perhaps TRBD1 as D (5 bases). The CDR3 totals 15 residues. Germline CDR1 SGHTA, CDR2 FQGNSA. V lost 2 bases and J lost 2, with 11 bases in between. CDR3 residues: CASSLQGLPTDTQYF. Here the CDR3 DNA reads TGTGCCAGCAGCTTACAGGGCCTACCCACAGATACGCAGTATTTT.

The rearrangement uses TRBV6-5 and TRBJ1-4, with 7 bases lining up with TRBD1. Germline-derived CDR1 and CDR2 are MNHEY and SVGAGI. V shed 4 bases, J shed 5 bases, and the junction held 4 bases outside the gene matches. This CDR3 comprises 14 residues. The DNA of the CDR3 is TGTGCCAGCAGTTGGGACAGCCAAAATGAAAAACTGTTTTTT. Translation gives CASSWDSQNEKLFF.

The V and J genes are TRBV30 and TRBJ1-3, with D uncertain. The CDR3 runs 15 residues. The germline V and J ends were trimmed by 2 bases and 0 bases, with 11 bases remaining between them. Germline loops: CDR1 GTSNPN, CDR2 SVGIG (reference sequence). The CDR3 region is CAWSKGLASGNTIYF. CDR3 DNA sequence: TGTGCCTGGAGTAAAGGTTTAGCCTCTGGAAACACCATATATTTT. The entire variable domain, with the rest obtained from reference TRBV30 and TRBJ1-3, is as follows: SQTIHQWPATLVQPVGSPLSLECTVEGTSNPNLYWYRQAAGRGLQLLFYSVGIGQISSEVPQNLSASRPQDRQFILSSKKLLLSDSGFYLCAWSKGLASGNTIYFGEGSWLTVV.

This clone was observed once. This chain joins TRBV5-4 and TRBJ2-5, with a possible D match to TRBD2 (6 bases). Germline V lookup: CDR1 SGHNT, CDR2 YYREEE (reference sequence). Trimming pared 4 bases from V and 2 bases from J, leaving 18 bases between. The CDR3 has 16 amino acids. CDR3 bases: TGTGCCAGCAGCCGGGGAGGTGGGGTTCATCAAGAGACCCAGTACTTC. It encodes CASSRGGGVHQETQYF.

CDR3 residues: CASSVGAGEQYF. The CDR3 nucleotides read TGTGCCAGCAGCGTAGGGGCTGGGGAGCAGTACTTC. V usage is TRBV9 and J usage is TRBJ2-7; no clear D gene. The CDR3 runs to 12 residues. V lost 0 bases and J lost 7, with 8 bases in between. Germline V gives CDR1 SGDLS, CDR2 YYNGEE. Looking up the rest from reference TRBV9 and TRBJ2-7 gives the full variable domain: DSGVTQTPKHLITATGQRVTLRCSPRSGDLSVYWYQQSLDQGLQFLIQYYNGEERAKGNILERFSAQQFPDLHSELNLSSLELGDSALYFCASSVGAGEQYFGPGTRLTVT.

The chain uses TRBV9 and TRBJ2-3; the match to TRBD2 covers 11 bases. This CDR3 has 15 residues. Trimming took 3 bases from V and 3 from J; bases not matched to a gene: 3. CDR1 and CDR2 from the germline V gene are SGDLS and YYNGEE. CDR3 sequence: CASSARLAGTDTQYF. The DNA for the CDR3 is TGTGCCAGCAGCGCTAGACTAGCGGGGACAGATACGCAGTATTTT.

This rearrangement joins TRBV3-1 (or the pseudogene TRBV3-2) to TRBJ1-6, with 9 bases matching TRBD1. CDR3 length: 15 residues. CDR1 and CDR2 (germline): LGHDT, YNNKEL (reference sequence). The trim removed 8 bases at V and 8 bases at J, leaving 10 bases unmatched. The CDR3 is CASRSGTGWYSPLHF. The CDR3 DNA follows: TGTGCCAGCCGCTCCGGGACAGGGTGGTATTCACCCCTCCACTTT.

The V and J genes are TRBV5-1 and TRBJ2-7; perhaps TRBD2 as D (6 bases). V was pared by 4 bases and J by 3 bases, with 20 bases between. Germline V gene data show CDR1 as SGHRS and CDR2 as YFSETQ. The CDR3 spans 16 residues. CDR3 in DNA: TGCGCCAGCAGCCCGCCTTTTGGAGGGGAGAACTACGAGCAGTACTTC. Translation: CASSPPFGGENYEQYF. Drawing the rest from reference TRBV5-1 and TRBJ2-7, the complete variable domain is KAGVTQTPRYLIKTRGQQVTLSCSPISGHRSVSWYQQTPGQGLQFLFEYFSETQRNKGNFPGRFSGRQFSNSRSEMNVSTLELGDSALYLCASSPPFGGENYEQYFGPGTRLTVT.

The J gene is TRBJ1-1, the V gene TRBV19; D is perhaps TRBD1 (5 bases). Trimming removed 3 bases from V and 0 bases from J, with 8 bases in between. The CDR3 loop spans 14 amino acids. CDR1 LNHDA and CDR2 SQIVND come from the germline V gene (reference sequence). In DNA, the CDR3 is TGTGCCAGTAGTATTACAGGCGTGAACACTGAAGCTTTCTTT. As protein: CASSITGVNTEAFF.

This chain uses TRBV7-9 with TRBJ2-3, with TRBD2 as a possible D gene (6 bases). Germline V lookup: CDR1 SEHNR, CDR2 FQNEAQ (reference sequence). The V and J ends lost 0 bases and 13 bases respectively, with 11 bases between them. This CDR3 region has 12 residues. In DNA form, the CDR3 reads TGTGCCAGCAGCTTAGCAGTTGGCGGGGAGTATTTT. Its protein product is CASSLAVGGEYF.

This clone was counted many times. The chain combines TRBV29-1 with TRBJ1-1, with TRBD1 as a possible D gene (6 bases). CDR3 length: 13 residues. Trimming cost V 4 bases and J 1 base, with 10 bases left between them. Germline V gene sequence: CDR1 SQVTM, CDR2 ANQGSEA. The CDR3 nucleotides are TGCAGCGTTGCCGGGGGGGCGAACACTGAAGCTTTCTTT. Its protein product is CSVAGGANTEAFF. Using reference TRBV29-1 and TRBJ1-1 for the parts outside the CDR3, the full variable domain is SAVISQKPSRDICQRGTSLTIQCQVDSQVTMMFWYRQQPGQSLTLIATANQGSEATYESGFVIDKFPISRPNLTFSTLTVSNMSPEDSSIYLCSVAGGANTEAFFGQGTRLTVV.

This clone has just a few counts. This chain links TRBV4-1 with TRBJ1-5; TRBD1 aligns across 9 bases. Germline V CDR1 and CDR2: MGHRA, YSYEKL. The V and J ends lost 1 base and 2 bases, in that order; junction bases with no gene match: 9. The CDR3 has 18 residues. For the CDR3, the DNA is TGCGCCAGCAGCCAAGGAGATTGGACAGGGGATGGCAATCAGCCCCAGCATTTT. Translated: CASSQGDWTGDGNQPQHF.